This T cell receptor beta chain was captured by sequencing in a study of control samples from healthy donors and cancer patients. Profiling relied on immunoSEQ multiplex PCR, and the TCRdb table lists in-frame clones only, not all of them. Of about 120,000 clones listed, about 93% were seen once; the top ten hold around 2.5%. V lost 5 bases to trimming and J lost 4 bases; unmatched junction nucleotides: 9. The germline V gene encodes CDR1 GTSNPN and CDR2 SVGIG (reference sequence). The CDR3 loop spans 14 amino acids. The sequence came from a man aged 25 to 40 in good health. This rearrangement joins TRBV30 to TRBJ2-5, with 8 bases aligning to TRBD1. Sequenced: blood. CDR3 protein: CAWGQGTSTETQYF. The CDR3 DNA follows: TGTGCCTGGGGACAGGGAACAAGTACAGAGACCCAGTACTTC.